The 8 T cell receptor beta chains presented below share a single source sample, sequenced in a study of CD8+CD57+ T cells in acquired aplastic anemia. Profiling that covered TCR beta VDJ and CDR3 relied on genomic DNA as its template. TCRdb ran MiXCR on the reads and lists one entry per CDR3 protein. The sample gives 100,000 to 120,000 distinct CDR3 sequences, approximately 49% of which show up once; roughly 30% is in the top ten. Specimen: sorted CD4+, CD8+, or CD8+CD57+ T cells (not recorded which) from PBMCs. The receptor set was obtained from a human donor in good health, serving as a control.

The chain uses TRBV5-1 and TRBJ2-3; 7 bases agree with TRBD2. This CDR3 has 15 amino acids. CDR1 and CDR2 (germline): SGHRS, YFSETQ. Trimming cost V 7 bases and J 2 bases; bases outside gene matches: 10. CDR3 sequence: CASCSGGSPTDTQYF. CDR3 nucleotides: TGCGCCAGCTGCAGTGGCGGGAGTCCCACAGATACGCAGTATTTT.

The chain recombines TRBV9 with TRBJ2-5, with no clear D. The CDR3 contains 14 residues. The V end lost 2 bases, the J end lost 6 bases, and 14 bases lay between the germline ends. The germline gives CDR1 SGDLS, CDR2 YYNGEE. CDR3 residues: CASSVDSGSQTQYF. The CDR3 DNA reads as TGTGCCAGCAGCGTCGACTCCGGCTCGCAGACCCAGTACTTC.

This clonotype was detected many times. The CDR3 nucleotides are TGTGCCAGCAGCGTAGGGAGCGGCGGGACTCGGTACAATGAGCAGTTCTTC. Translating gives CASSVGSGGTRYNEQFF. The rearrangement uses TRBV9 and TRBJ2-1, with D possibly TRBD2 on 6 matching bases. Trimming took off 0 bases at V and 4 bases at J, with 17 bases between the two ends. The germline V gene encodes CDR1 SGDLS and CDR2 YYNGEE. The CDR3 runs to 17 residues.

J is TRBJ2-1 and V is TRBV9; TRBD2 aligns across 9 bases. Germline V CDR1 and CDR2: SGDLS, YYNGEE. The CDR3 extends over 15 amino acids. V shed 0 bases and J 4 bases; nucleotides not matched to a gene: 2. CDR3: CASSVGSGGYNEQFF. CDR3 DNA: TGTGCCAGCAGCGTAGGCAGCGGGGGGTACAATGAGCAGTTCTTC.

Ten or more counts support this clonotype. This rearrangement joins TRBV19 to TRBJ2-5; either TRBD1 or TRBD2 may supply D (5 bases each). CDR3 length: 14 amino acids. V was clipped by 1 base and J by 7 bases, with 13 bases between them. Germline values: CDR1 LNHDA, CDR2 SQIVND (reference sequence). The CDR3 DNA reads as TGTGCCAGTAGTATAGGAGAGGGGACGGGGACCCAGTACTTC. Translating gives CASSIGEGTGTQYF.

This chain connects TRBV7-3 to TRBJ2-7, with D unresolved. Between the trimmed V and J ends, which lost 0 bases and 5 bases, there was a span of 11 bases. This CDR3 has 14 residues. Germline-derived CDR1 and CDR2 are SGHTA and FQGTGA. The chain's CDR3 is CASSLTGVGDEQYF. The CDR3 DNA reads TGTGCCAGCAGCTTAACGGGTGTGGGCGACGAGCAGTACTTC.

There are many counts of this clonotype. V and J are TRBV9 and TRBJ1-4; 7 nucleotides agree with TRBD1. V lost 0 bases, J lost 6 bases, and 2 bases stayed unmatched. Germline V gene sequence: CDR1 SGDLS, CDR2 YYNGEE. This CDR3 has 14 residues. Written as DNA, the CDR3 is TGTGCCAGCAGCGTAGCAGGGGGAGATGAAAAACTGTTTTTT. This translates into CASSVAGGDEKLFF.

This clonotype has more than one count but fewer than ten. This rearrangement joins TRBV12-5 to TRBJ1-1, with D perhaps TRBD1 (6 bases). Trimming took 0 bases from V and 3 from J, leaving 20 bases between them. The CDR3 length is 18 residues. From germline, CDR1 is LGHNT and CDR2 FRNRAP. The CDR3 DNA follows: TGTGCTAGTGGTTTGGTAGTGTTTCGTGAAAGGGGGGACACTGAAGCTTTCTTT. Residues: CASGLVVFRERGDTEAFF.